This T cell receptor beta chain was observed in a study of blood T cell repertoires in COVID-19. As originally analysed: How many nucleated cells were present was estimated from reference gene primer amplification. Only in-frame clones appear in the TCRdb table, and some are missing; sequencing was by immunoSEQ multiplex PCR. The V and J calls and clone size are taken from that table; D and trimming were inferred from the DNA. The table records around 280,000 clones, roughly 80% of them present only once. The junction had 6 bases not matched to a gene; V was cut back by 2 bases and J by 2 bases. The CDR3 covers 16 residues. Germline CDR1 SNHLY, CDR2 FYNNEI. This clone has just a few counts.

The specimen was peripheral blood. This chain uses TRBV2 with TRBJ2-1; 7 positions agree with TRBD2. This clonotype originated in a woman between 50 and 59 years old with active or convalescent COVID-19. CDR3 DNA: TGTGCCAGCAGTGAACAGGCGGGAGCGGCCTACAATGAGCAGTTCTTC. Residues: CASSEQAGAAYNEQFF. Full variable domain (missing parts from reference TRBV2 and TRBJ2-1): EPEVTQTPSHQVTQMGQEVILRCVPISNHLYFYWYRQILGQKVEFLVSFYNNEISEKSEIFDDQFSVERPDGSNFTLKIRSTKLEDSAMYFCASSEQAGAAYNEQFFGPGTRLTVL.